These 18 T cell receptor beta chains share one sample of origin, sequenced in a study of blood T cells in healthy people across ages. Combining a sample-barcoded 5' primer with a J-beta primer mix, a second PCR ran for roughly 6 to 12 cycles. TCRdb ran MiXCR on the 5' RACE reads and lists one entry per CDR3 protein. The data contain 630,000 or so distinct CDR3 sequences, about 34% of them singletons. Material for sequencing was blood. Receptor source: an elderly woman in good health.

Of note for this clonotype: This may stem from a read error, because a much larger clone lies one nucleotide away. CDR3 residues: CASSLANGLLYF. The DNA of the CDR3 is TGTGCCAGCAGCTTAGCGAACGGGTTGCTGTACTTC. The V gene is TRBV7-2, the J gene TRBJ2-5; D is ambiguous. Trimming removed 0 bases from V and 13 bases from J, with 12 bases in between. The CDR3 extends over 12 amino acids. Germline assignment: CDR1 SGHTA and CDR2 FQGNSA.

There are many counts of this clonotype. The chain carries TRBV20-1 and TRBJ2-1; 9 nucleotides match TRBD2. CDR1 is DFQATT, CDR2 SNEGSKA, per germline (reference sequence). CDR3 length: 12 residues. The J segment lost 6 bases and the V segment lost 6 bases, leaving 3 bases of the junction unmatched. This CDR3 reads CSARGGRNEQFF. DNA of the CDR3: TGCAGTGCGCGGGGGGGCCGCAATGAGCAGTTCTTC.

This clonotype was seen many times. The J gene is TRBJ2-7, the V gene TRBV6-5, with a possible D match to TRBD1 (5 bases). CDR1 MNHEY and CDR2 SVGAGI come from the germline V gene. This CDR3 has 15 residues. V was pared by 7 bases and J by 5 bases, with 21 bases between. The CDR3 DNA reads TGTGCCAGCACCCCGACGGCAGGGATGACCAACGAGCAGTACTTC. Amino acid sequence: CASTPTAGMTNEQYF.

This clonotype was detected many times. The V and J genes are TRBV7-8 and TRBJ1-5; D is possibly TRBD1 (6 bases). The CDR3 sequence is 15 residues long. Germline V CDR1 and CDR2: SGHVS, FQNEAQ. V lost 1 base to trimming and J lost 3 bases, with 10 bases between them. The CDR3 DNA sequence: TGTGCCAGCAGCTTAGGGGGGGCCTACAATCAGCCCCAGCATTTT. Its translation: CASSLGGAYNQPQHF.

The chain is built from TRBV11-2 and TRBJ2-2; no definite D call. The CDR3 is made up of 12 amino acids. The V end was cut by 0 bases, the J end by 8 bases, with 4 bases between. Germline CDR1 is SGHAT and CDR2 is FQNNGV. The CDR3 nucleotides read TGTGCCAGCAGCTTAGATGGTGGGGAGCTGTTTTTT. This encodes CASSLDGGELFF.

This sequence joins TRBV20-1 and TRBJ1-2; no reliable D call. Germline CDR1 and CDR2: DFQATT and SNEGSKA (reference sequence). Deletions cut 1 base from V and 5 bases from J, with 11 bases between. The CDR3 covers 13 residues. The CDR3 DNA reads TGCAGTGCTAGAGGCCCTGATCCGTATGGCTACACCTTC. Translation: CSARGPDPYGYTF.

This clonotype appeared a few times. A much larger clone differs from this one at a single base, so this may be a read error. The V and J genes are TRBV15 and TRBJ2-5; 7 bases fit TRBD2. CDR3 length: 15 amino acids. V gave up 1 base and J gave up 11 bases; unmatched junction bases: 13. Germline CDR1 is LNHNV and CDR2 is YYDKDF (reference sequence). The CDR3 here is CATSRGGAGHNEQYF. CDR3 bases: TGTGCCACCAGCAGAGGGGGAGCGGGGCACAATGAGCAGTACTTC.

This clonotype was picked up a small number of times. The V call is TRBV20-1, the J call TRBJ2-3; 9 bases match TRBD1. Trimming at V came to 6 bases and at J to 1 base, leaving 5 bases not matched to a gene. This CDR3 has 14 amino acids. Germline V gene lookup returns CDR1 DFQATT and CDR2 SNEGSKA (reference sequence). This chain's CDR3 is CSANRGRGTDTQYF. As DNA, the CDR3 is TGCAGTGCCAACAGGGGGCGCGGCACAGATACGCAGTATTTT.

This rearrangement joins TRBV6-5 to TRBJ2-2; D unresolved. V lost 4 bases and J lost 3, with 15 bases in between. Germline V lookup: CDR1 MNHEY, CDR2 SVGAGI. The CDR3 has 16 residues. The CDR3 coding sequence is TGTGCCAGCAGTTTCCCCTCCGGCGGATACACCGGGGAGCTGTTTTTT. It codes for CASSFPSGGYTGELFF.

This clonotype was counted ten times or more. The rearrangement links TRBV7-2 to TRBJ2-7; either TRBD1 or TRBD2 may supply D (5 bases each). V was pared by 5 bases and J by 3 bases, with 14 bases between. CDR1 and CDR2 (germline): SGHTA, FQGNSA. This CDR3 has 14 amino acids. Here the CDR3 reads CASSLGTEFYEQYF. The CDR3, as DNA: TGTGCCAGCAGCCTTGGGACCGAGTTCTACGAGCAGTACTTC.

This clonotype was detected ten times or more. The V call is TRBV9, the J call TRBJ2-1; TRBD1 agrees at 7 bases. Trimming at V came to 2 bases and at J to 5 bases, leaving 4 bases not matched to a gene. This CDR3 spans 14 amino acids. Germline CDR1 and CDR2: SGDLS and YYNGEE. CDR3 coding DNA: TGTGCCAGCAGCGTCCGGGACAGTAACAATGAGCAGTTCTTC. It translates to CASSVRDSNNEQFF.

This clonotype appeared many times. V and J are TRBV7-3 and TRBJ2-2; D is possibly TRBD1 (6 bases). The ends were cut back, 5 bases at V and 6 bases at J, with 13 bases in the middle. CDR3 size: 14 residues. Germline V gives CDR1 SGHTA, CDR2 FQGTGA. CDR3 region: CASSPGTGSGELFF. CDR3 sequence (DNA): TGTGCCAGCAGCCCGGGAACAGGGTCCGGGGAGCTGTTTTTT.

This clonotype was detected ten times or more. The CDR3 nucleotides are TGTGCCAGCAGCGTAGGTGCAGATCCAAGCGCCGGCTACACCTTC. This translates into CASSVGADPSAGYTF. V usage is TRBV9 and J usage is TRBJ1-2, with D hard to call. CDR1 and CDR2 from the germline V gene are SGDLS and YYNGEE. V gave up 0 bases and J gave up 8 bases, with 17 bases separating them. The CDR3 runs to 15 residues.

The gene calls are TRBV20-1 and TRBJ2-5; D is ambiguous. The DNA end lines up better with TRBJ2-7; the J call may be wrong. The CDR3 has 10 amino acids. Germline CDR1 is DFQATT and CDR2 is SNEGSKA (reference sequence). The CDR3 protein is CSATIREQYF. The DNA for the CDR3 is TGCAGTGCTACTATCCGCGAGCAGTACTTC.

This clonotype has ten or more counts. V is TRBV29-1 and J is TRBJ2-3; D is perhaps TRBD1 (7 bases). V lost 6 bases to trimming and J lost 3 bases, with 19 bases between them. CDR3 size: 15 residues. The V gene's germline CDR1 is SQVTM and CDR2 ANQGSEA. In DNA form, the CDR3 reads TGCAGCGTCCGCCCCCCACAGGGGAGGACAGATACGCAGTATTTT. It encodes CSVRPPQGRTDTQYF.

A few counts support this clonotype. The chain has TRBV11-2 and TRBJ2-7, with 9 positions matching TRBD1. The V gene end was trimmed by 1 base and the J gene end by 7 bases; junction bases not matched to a gene: 11. Germline CDR1 reads SGHAT; CDR2 reads FQNNGV. The CDR3 covers 16 residues. The CDR3 protein is CASSLGTGVPRGEQYF. CDR3 DNA: TGTGCCAGCAGCTTAGGGACAGGGGTCCCTCGGGGGGAGCAGTACTTC.

The chain carries TRBV14 and TRBJ2-7, with 7 positions matching TRBD1. The germline V gene encodes CDR1 SGHDN and CDR2 FVKESK. With V trimmed by 4 bases and J by 2 bases, 8 bases remained unmatched. This CDR3 region has 15 residues. The CDR3 loop reads CASSRGQGVPYEQYF. The CDR3, as DNA: TGTGCCAGCAGCCGCGGGCAGGGGGTCCCCTACGAGCAGTACTTC.

As to this clonotype: It may be a read error: a sequence one base away is much more abundant. The J gene is TRBJ2-1, the V gene TRBV3-1; D is unresolved. Looked up from germline, CDR1 is LGHDT and CDR2 is YNNKEL (reference sequence). The CDR3 is 13 amino acids. CDR3 bases: TGTGCCAGCAGCCAAGATCTAACGGCTGAGCGGTTCTTC. As protein: CASSQDLTAERFF.